One and the same sample provided the 17 T cell receptor beta chains below, sequenced in a study of blood T cell repertoires in COVID-19. Measured with immunoSEQ multiplex PCR; TCRdb has only the in-frame clones, and not every one. The sample yields about 140,000 clones, roughly 85% seen once. Sequencing input: peripheral blood. All receptors come from a human donor in a cohort sampled during active COVID-19.

Only one count was recorded for this clone. This chain joins TRBV11-2 and TRBJ2-7, with D possibly TRBD1 on 6 matching bases. With 5 bases removed from V and 11 bases from J, the gap between germline ends came to 16 bases. The CDR3 is 12 residues long. In germline, CDR1 is SGHAT, CDR2 FQNNGV. The CDR3 protein is CASSPGWTDEYF. CDR3 in DNA: TGTGCCAGCAGCCCAGGATGGACAGACGAGTACTTC.

The rearrangement joins TRBV6-2 or TRBV6-3 to TRBJ2-7; the D is unclear. This CDR3 has 12 amino acids. Deletions cut 4 bases from V and 2 bases from J, with 6 bases between. Per the germline V gene, CDR1 is MNHEY and CDR2 is SVGEGT. In nucleotides, the CDR3 is TGTGCCAGCAGTTCCGGTGCCTACGAGCAGTACTTC. The encoded protein is CASSSGAYEQYF.

The V call is TRBV5-5, the J call TRBJ1-4; D remains ambiguous. Deletions cut 4 bases from V and 5 bases from J, with 12 bases between. The CDR3 length is 14 residues. Germline CDR1 reads SGHKS; CDR2 reads YYEKEE (reference sequence). CDR3 bases: TGTGCCAGCAGCCATCGGGTATTAAATGAAAAACTGTTTTTT. This codes for CASSHRVLNEKLFF.

The chain combines TRBV27 with TRBJ1-2; 7 nucleotides line up with TRBD1. V shed 5 bases, J shed 8 bases, and the junction held 20 bases outside the gene matches. The CDR3 is 17 residues long. The V gene's germline CDR1 is MNHEY and CDR2 SMNVEV (reference sequence). The DNA for the CDR3 is TGTGCCAGCAGTGCCAGGGGGGACCGAGGAATGTGGGAAGGCTACACCTTC. Translated, it gives CASSARGDRGMWEGYTF.

The count of this clone is one. This sequence joins TRBV9 and TRBJ2-5; 7 bases line up with TRBD1. Trimming removed 4 bases from V and 8 bases from J; junction bases left unmatched: 11. This CDR3 is built from 14 residues. CDR1 SGDLS and CDR2 YYNGEE come from the germline V gene. The CDR3 sequence is CASSFRGGAETQYF. Here the CDR3 DNA reads TGTGCCAGCAGCTTTCGAGGGGGCGCGGAAACCCAGTACTTC.

The chain links TRBV19 to TRBJ2-5; 11 bases align to TRBD1. V was pared by 4 bases and J by 5 bases, with 6 bases of the junction left unmatched. Looked up from germline, CDR1 is LNHDA and CDR2 is SQIVND (reference sequence). The CDR3 consists of 15 residues. The CDR3: CASSTQGTGGETQYF. CDR3 bases: TGTGCCAGTAGTACTCAAGGGACAGGGGGTGAGACCCAGTACTTC.

The CDR3 nucleotides read TGTGCCAGCAGCCCTAGGACAGGGTTGGACGAGCAGTACTTC. Its protein is CASSPRTGLDEQYF. This chain joins TRBV4-2 and TRBJ2-7, with 8 bases identical to TRBD1. Germline-derived CDR1 and CDR2 are LGHNA and YNFKEQ. This CDR3 has 14 residues. V dropped 4 bases and J dropped 5; count of bases not matched to a gene: 7.

The chain uses TRBV10-3 and TRBJ2-5; D perhaps matches TRBD1 (6 bases). CDR1 is ENHRY, CDR2 SYGVKD, per germline. V shed 2 bases and J shed 4 bases, with 8 bases lying between them. The CDR3 contains 13 residues. The CDR3 DNA sequence: TGTGCCATCAGTGAGGGACAGCCAGAGACCCAGTACTTC. This codes for CAISEGQPETQYF.

The gene calls are TRBV15 and TRBJ2-1, with 7 bases identical to TRBD2. CDR1 is LNHNV and CDR2 is YYDKDF in the germline V gene (reference sequence). V dropped 1 base and J dropped 2; count of bases not matched to a gene: 8. This CDR3 is built from 17 residues. CDR3 DNA: TGTGCCACCAGCAGAGTTCATCCAGCGGGGACCTACAATGAGCAGTTCTTC. Translation: CATSRVHPAGTYNEQFF. The entire variable domain, with the rest obtained from reference TRBV15 and TRBJ2-1, is as follows: DAMVIQNPRYQVTQFGKPVTLSCSQTLNHNVMYWYQQKSSQAPKLLFHYYDKDFNNEADTPDNFQSRRPNTSFCFLDIRSPGLGDTAMYLCATSRVHPAGTYNEQFFGPGTRLTVL.

The chain joins TRBV15 to TRBJ2-7; 10 bases map to TRBD1. Looked up from germline, CDR1 is LNHNV and CDR2 is YYDKDF (reference sequence). There are 16 residues in the CDR3. Unmatched junction bases numbered 14, after V lost 5 bases and J lost 7 bases. CDR3 region: CATSGGFGTGVREQYF. In DNA, the CDR3 is TGTGCCACCAGCGGGGGTTTCGGGACAGGGGTCCGGGAGCAGTACTTC.

This rearrangement joins TRBV11-2 to TRBJ2-3; no clear D. V lost 2 bases and J lost 8, with 11 bases in between. CDR3 length equals 13 residues. Germline V gene data show CDR1 as SGHAT and CDR2 as FQNNGV. The DNA for the CDR3 is TGTGCCAGCAGCTTATCCACGCCGGGTACGCAGTATTTT. Translation gives CASSLSTPGTQYF.

This clone was seen ten or more times. The genes are TRBV6-5 and TRBJ1-6; D is unresolved. Trimming took off 7 bases at V and 10 bases at J, with 14 bases between the two ends. This CDR3 is built from 13 residues. Germline lookup yields CDR1 MNHEY and CDR2 SVGAGI. The CDR3 DNA sequence: TGTGCCAGCACAGGAGGGATAAGGTCACCCCTCCACTTT. This encodes CASTGGIRSPLHF.

The J gene is TRBJ2-6, the V gene TRBV28; D may be TRBD1 (6 bases). The germline gives CDR1 MDHEN, CDR2 SYDVKM. V gave up 2 bases and J gave up 0 bases, with 17 bases separating them. There are 19 residues in the CDR3. The CDR3 DNA follows: TGTGCCAGCAGTTTAAAGACAGGCGAAACTCTCTCTGGGGCCAACGTCCTGACTTTC. It yields the protein CASSLKTGETLSGANVLTF.

The chain combines TRBV21-1 with TRBJ2-1; TRBD2 is the table's D call, not checked against the DNA. TRBV21-1 is a pseudogene locus. CDR3 size: 18 residues. CDR3 in DNA: TGTGCCAGCAGCAATACTCGACAAGCAGGACTAGACTTCAATGAGCAGTTCTTC. Encoded protein: CASSNTRQAGLDFNEQFF.

This clone was found once. This rearrangement joins TRBV6-5 to TRBJ2-7; TRBD2 matches 7 bases. This CDR3 has 14 amino acids. From germline, CDR1 is MNHEY and CDR2 SVGAGI. The J segment lost 3 bases and the V segment lost 5 bases, leaving 7 bases of the junction unmatched. The CDR3 DNA reads TGTGCCAGCAGTCTGACTAGCAGGTACTACGAGCAGTACTTC. Amino acids: CASSLTSRYYEQYF.

The gene calls are TRBV3-1 (or the pseudogene TRBV3-2) and TRBJ1-2; D not resolved. This CDR3 has 15 amino acids. The germline V gene has CDR1 LGHDT and CDR2 YNNKEL (reference sequence). The V end lost 1 base, the J end lost 0 bases, and 9 bases lay between the germline ends. The CDR3 coding sequence is TGTGCCAGCAGCCAAGCGTCTTCTGCTAACTATGGCTACACCTTC. It codes for CASSQASSANYGYTF.

This chain connects TRBV7-9 to TRBJ2-5; D uncertain. The CDR3 has 14 residues. Germline lookup yields CDR1 SEHNR and CDR2 FQNEAQ (reference sequence). The V end lost 2 bases, the J end lost 0 bases, and 7 bases lay between the germline ends. CDR3 protein: CASSLFHNQETQYF. Here the CDR3 DNA reads TGTGCCAGCAGCTTATTTCACAACCAAGAGACCCAGTACTTC.